The 10 T cell receptor beta chains below come from one sample, sequenced in a study of CD8+ T cells in alopecia areata. Reverse transcription of extracted RNA yielded cDNA, which provided the sequencing template. Generated by immunoSEQ multiplex PCR, the TCRdb table keeps only in-frame clones and is missing some. The sample shows about 97,000 clones, more than 35% of them seen only once. The sequenced sample consisted of CD4+ T cells sorted from blood. These receptors all come from a human donor with alopecia areata.

The genes are TRBV28 and TRBJ1-5, with D unclear. Looked up from germline, CDR1 is MDHEN and CDR2 is SYDVKM. This CDR3 contains 17 residues. V was cut by 0 bases and J by 2 bases, with 14 bases left in between. CDR3 in DNA: TGTGCCAGCAGTTTATGGGGTCTCGGGGTGGGCAATCAGCCCCAGCATTTT. Translated: CASSLWGLGVGNQPQHF.

In regard to this clone: The sample carries other DNA sequences with the same CDR3. J is TRBJ2-5 and V is TRBV5-1; D is ambiguous. The CDR3 is 11 residues long. The germline V gene has CDR1 SGHRS and CDR2 YFSETQ. The V and J ends lost 1 base and 4 bases respectively, with 2 bases between them. CDR3 region: CASSLSETQYF. The DNA of the CDR3 is TGCGCCAGCAGCTTGTCAGAGACCCAGTACTTC.

The chain carries TRBV28 and TRBJ2-3; D is unresolved. Trimming cost V 4 bases and J 1 base, with 12 bases left between them. The CDR3 is 15 residues long. Germline V CDR1 and CDR2: MDHEN, SYDVKM. DNA of the CDR3: TGTGCCAGCAGTTCCGACGGATTCGGCACAGATACGCAGTATTTT. Translating gives CASSSDGFGTDTQYF. Supplemented by reference TRBV28 and TRBJ2-3, the full variable domain reads DVKVTQSSRYLVKRTGEKVFLECVQDMDHENMFWYRQDPGLGLRLIYFSYDVKMKEKGDIPEGYSVSREKKERFSLILESASTNQTSMYLCASSSDGFGTDTQYFGPGTRLTVL.

The rearrangement uses TRBV29-1 and TRBJ1-1; 8 nucleotides align to TRBD1. The CDR3 covers 13 residues. Germline V lookup: CDR1 SQVTM, CDR2 ANQGSEA. J gave up 5 bases and V 5 bases, and 7 bases lay outside the gene matches. CDR3 loop: CSVKLQGVTEAFF. In nucleotides, the CDR3 is TGCAGCGTTAAACTACAGGGGGTAACTGAAGCTTTCTTT.

For this clone: Distinct nucleotide sequences in the sample also encode this CDR3. The rearrangement links TRBV30 to TRBJ1-1; D is undetermined. CDR3 length: 13 amino acids. V was clipped by 3 bases and J by 5 bases, with 13 bases between them. Germline V CDR1 and CDR2: GTSNPN, SVGIG (reference sequence). The chain's CDR3 is CAWSGRLGTEAFF. In nucleotides, the CDR3 is TGTGCCTGGAGCGGCAGATTAGGAACTGAAGCTTTCTTT. Full variable domain (rest looked up from reference TRBV30 and TRBJ1-1): SQTIHQWPATLVQPVGSPLSLECTVEGTSNPNLYWYRQAAGRGLQLLFYSVGIGQISSEVPQNLSASRPQDRQFILSSKKLLLSDSGFYLCAWSGRLGTEAFFGQGTRLTVV.

The V gene is TRBV30, the J gene TRBJ2-3; D is tentatively TRBD1 or TRBD2 (5 bases each). From germline, CDR1 is GTSNPN and CDR2 SVGIG (reference sequence). The CDR3 totals 12 residues. V was shortened by 5 bases and J by 1 base, with 7 bases between the two germline ends. The CDR3 DNA reads TGTGCCTGGGGGGACGGCACAGATACGCAGTATTTT. The encoded protein is CAWGDGTDTQYF.

This chain connects TRBV4-2 to TRBJ2-2; D is possibly TRBD2 (7 bases). The germline V and J ends were trimmed by 1 base and 3 bases, with 12 bases remaining between them. CDR1 is LGHNA and CDR2 is YNFKEQ in the germline V gene. The length of the CDR3 is 16 residues. The CDR3 is CASSQVGGRDTGELFF. The CDR3 DNA reads TGTGCCAGCAGCCAAGTCGGGGGGCGAGACACCGGGGAGCTGTTTTTT.

V gene TRBV9 combines with J gene TRBJ2-3; 10 bases match TRBD2. Germline CDR1 and CDR2: SGDLS and YYNGEE. J lost 3 bases, V lost 5 bases, and 3 bases had no gene match. CDR3 length: 14 residues. The CDR3 loop is CASRGTSATDTQYF. DNA of the CDR3: TGTGCCAGCAGGGGGACTAGCGCGACAGATACGCAGTATTTT. Based on the CDR3 plus reference TRBV9 and TRBJ2-3, the full variable domain is DSGVTQTPKHLITATGQRVTLRCSPRSGDLSVYWYQQSLDQGLQFLIQYYNGEERAKGNILERFSAQQFPDLHSELNLSSLELGDSALYFCASRGTSATDTQYFGPGTRLTVL.

The chain links TRBV27 to TRBJ2-3; perhaps TRBD1 as D (5 bases). The ends were cut back, 7 bases at V and 2 bases at J, with 10 bases in the middle. This CDR3 has 13 amino acids. Germline CDR1 is MNHEY and CDR2 is SMNVEV (reference sequence). CDR3 bases: TGTGCCAGCATGGGGCAGCCCACAGATACGCAGTATTTT. This codes for CASMGQPTDTQYF.

This clone came up a few times. The chain is built from TRBV19 and TRBJ2-1, with D unresolved. This CDR3 has 14 residues. The ends were cut back, 3 bases at V and 6 bases at J, with 12 bases in the middle. Germline CDR1 reads LNHDA; CDR2 reads SQIVND (reference sequence). The CDR3 bases are TGTGCCAGTAGTATGAGTACAGTCGTCAATGAGCAGTTCTTC. This encodes CASSMSTVVNEQFF.